These T cell receptor beta chains were read from a single sample in a study of shared clonotypes between healthy human individuals. This table comes from immunoSEQ multiplex PCR, and its TCRdb copy is limited to in-frame clones, with some not included. The repertoire has some 2.1 million clones, 93% of them found once; the top ten carry about 1.6%. The sequenced sample consisted of naive CD8+ T cells from PBMCs. The source is a man between 18 and 29 years old in good health. Some clones in this sample may be carry-over from other donors' samples. The CDR3 runs from the conserved cysteine through the conserved F or W.

J gene,V gene,CDR3 protein
TRBJ2-7,TRBV28,CASSLIQGAYYEQYF
TRBJ2-1,TRBV7-3,CASSSYSSGNEQFF
TRBJ1-2,TRBV5-1,CASSLMDNYGYTF
TRBJ1-2,TRBV2,CASSAYQGARGYGYTF
TRBJ2-2,TRBV11-3,CASSVAQAGELFF
TRBJ2-2,TRBV7-3,CASSLTRGLYTGELFF
TRBJ2-7,TRBV7-9,CASSLAPSVTYEQYF
TRBJ2-1,TRBV7-9,CASSSPLGLAGARNEQFF
TRBJ1-2,TRBV7-9,CASSSGQANYGYTF
TRBJ2-2,TRBV7-9,CASSSDRGRTGELFF
TRBJ2-5,TRBV7-9,CASSRPLLAYKETQYF
TRBJ1-1,TRBV7-6,CASSLGTGPNTEAFF
TRBJ1-4,TRBV15,CATTERRGLNEKLFF
TRBJ2-1,TRBV11-3,CASSPAGLAGFYEQFF
TRBJ2-5,TRBV7-9,CASSPPLGATQYF
TRBJ2-1,TRBV7-8,CASSLALARGNEQFF
TRBJ2-7,TRBV10-3,CAIRTRVGGDPYEQYF
TRBJ2-7,TRBV2,CASSEWGLAAYEQYF
TRBJ1-4,TRBV19,CASTLHRGTDRNEKLFF
TRBJ2-7,TRBV27,CASSHRDRDYEQYF
TRBJ2-3,TRBV7-2,CASSFGGTRADTQYF
TRBJ2-5,TRBV28,CASSFYHRGLGETQYF
TRBJ1-1,TRBV28,CASASLSAEAFF
TRBJ2-3,TRBV27,CASSLYPAGGADTQYF
.,TRBV29-1,CSARTSAYEQYF
TRBJ2-5,TRBV7-3,CASSPGTSVGQETQYF
TRBJ1-1,TRBV27,CASTTLVGTEAFF
TRBJ2-3,TRBV9,CASSARTSGRAFGTDTQYF
TRBJ1-2,TRBV27,CASSSGGGARGYTF
TRBJ2-7,TRBV7-8,CASSFGKYEQYF
TRBJ2-4,TRBV27,CASSLSSQNIQYF
TRBJ2-7,TRBV5-4,CASSFPGTSYEQYF
TRBJ2-2,TRBV5-1,CASSPRTPNTGELFF
TRBJ2-1,TRBV7-9,CASSTGLAGGSEQFF
TRBJ2-7,TRBV27,CASSTRWGYVEQYF